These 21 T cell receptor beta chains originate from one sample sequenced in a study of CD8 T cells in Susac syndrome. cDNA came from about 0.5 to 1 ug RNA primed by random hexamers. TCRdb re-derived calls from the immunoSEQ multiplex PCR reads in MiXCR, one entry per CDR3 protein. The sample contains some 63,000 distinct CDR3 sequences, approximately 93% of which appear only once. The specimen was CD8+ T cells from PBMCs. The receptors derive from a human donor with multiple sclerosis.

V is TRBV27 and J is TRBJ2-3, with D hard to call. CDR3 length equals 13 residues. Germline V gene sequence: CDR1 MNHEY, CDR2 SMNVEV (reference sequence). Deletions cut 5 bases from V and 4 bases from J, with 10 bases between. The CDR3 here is CASSPRVADTQYF. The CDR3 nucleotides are TGTGCCAGCAGTCCCCGCGTAGCAGATACGCAGTATTTT.

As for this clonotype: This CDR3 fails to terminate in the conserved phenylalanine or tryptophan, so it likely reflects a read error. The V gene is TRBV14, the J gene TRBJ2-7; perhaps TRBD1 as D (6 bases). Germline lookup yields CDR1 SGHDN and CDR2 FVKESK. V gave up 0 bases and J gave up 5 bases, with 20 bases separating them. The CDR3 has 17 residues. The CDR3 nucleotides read TGTGCCAGCAGCCAAGATCCCGGACAGTGGAGAAGGGACGAGCAGTACCTC. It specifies CASSQDPGQWRRDEQYL.

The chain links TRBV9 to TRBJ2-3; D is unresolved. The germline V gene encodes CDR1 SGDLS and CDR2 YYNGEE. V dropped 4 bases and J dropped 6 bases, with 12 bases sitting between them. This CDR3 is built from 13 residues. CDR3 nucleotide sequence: TGTGCCAGCAGCCTCGTTGGCTTGGATACGCAGTATTTT. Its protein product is CASSLVGLDTQYF.

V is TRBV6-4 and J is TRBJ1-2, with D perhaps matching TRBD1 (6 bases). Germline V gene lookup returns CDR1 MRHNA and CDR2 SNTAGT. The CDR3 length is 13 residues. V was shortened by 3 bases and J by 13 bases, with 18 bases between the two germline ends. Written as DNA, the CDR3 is TGTGCCAGCAGTGAGACAGGAGAGAGTTCCCCCACCTTC. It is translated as CASSETGESSPTF.

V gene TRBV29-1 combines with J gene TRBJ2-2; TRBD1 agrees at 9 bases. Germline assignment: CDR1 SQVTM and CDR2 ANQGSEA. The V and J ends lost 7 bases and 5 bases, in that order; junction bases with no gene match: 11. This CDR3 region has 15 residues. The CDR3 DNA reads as TGCAGCGCCTTCGGGACAGGGTATGGAACCGGGGAGCTGTTTTTT. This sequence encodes CSAFGTGYGTGELFF.

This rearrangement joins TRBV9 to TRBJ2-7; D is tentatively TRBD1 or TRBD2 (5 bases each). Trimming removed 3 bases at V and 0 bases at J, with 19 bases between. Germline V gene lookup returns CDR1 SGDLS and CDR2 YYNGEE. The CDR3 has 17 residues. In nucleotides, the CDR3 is TGTGCCAGCAGCGCTACGGCCGGGACGGGGAGCTCCTACGAGCAGTACTTC. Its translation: CASSATAGTGSSYEQYF.

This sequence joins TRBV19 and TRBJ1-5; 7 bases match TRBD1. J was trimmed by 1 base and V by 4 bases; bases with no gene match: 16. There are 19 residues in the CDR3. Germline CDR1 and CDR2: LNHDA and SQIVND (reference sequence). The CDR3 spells CASSTTYRDSLMSNQPQHF. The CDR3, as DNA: TGTGCCAGTAGTACTACTTACCGGGACAGTCTGATGAGCAATCAGCCCCAGCATTTT. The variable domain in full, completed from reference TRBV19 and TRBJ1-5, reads DGGITQSPKYLFRKEGQNVTLSCEQNLNHDAMYWYRQDPGQGLRLIYYSQIVNDFQKGDIAEGYSVSREKKESFPLTVTSAQKNPTAFYLCASSTTYRDSLMSNQPQHFGDGTRLSIL.

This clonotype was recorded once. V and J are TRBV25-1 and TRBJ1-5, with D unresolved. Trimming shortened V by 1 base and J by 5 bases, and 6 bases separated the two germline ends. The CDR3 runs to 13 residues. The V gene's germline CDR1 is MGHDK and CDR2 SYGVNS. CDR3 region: CASSEFIDQPQHF. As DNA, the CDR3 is TGTGCCAGCAGTGAATTTATCGATCAGCCCCAGCATTTT.

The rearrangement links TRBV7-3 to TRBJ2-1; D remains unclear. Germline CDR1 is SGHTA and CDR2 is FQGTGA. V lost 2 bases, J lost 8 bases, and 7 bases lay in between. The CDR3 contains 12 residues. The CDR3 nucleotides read TGTGCCAGCAGCTTAGGTCGGGATGAGCAGTTCTTC. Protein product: CASSLGRDEQFF.

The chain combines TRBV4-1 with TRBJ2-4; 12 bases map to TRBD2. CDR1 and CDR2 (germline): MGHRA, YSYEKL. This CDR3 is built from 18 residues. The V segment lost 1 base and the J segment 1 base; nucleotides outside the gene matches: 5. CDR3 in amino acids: CASSQGLAGGLAKNIQYF. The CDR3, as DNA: TGCGCCAGCAGCCAAGGGCTAGCGGGAGGGTTGGCCAAAAACATTCAGTACTTC.

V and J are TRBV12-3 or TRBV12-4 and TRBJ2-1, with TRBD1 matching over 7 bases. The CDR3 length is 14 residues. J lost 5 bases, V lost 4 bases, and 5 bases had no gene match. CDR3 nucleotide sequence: TGTGCCAGCAGTTCTCGGACAGGAGACAATGAGCAGTTCTTC. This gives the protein CASSSRTGDNEQFF.

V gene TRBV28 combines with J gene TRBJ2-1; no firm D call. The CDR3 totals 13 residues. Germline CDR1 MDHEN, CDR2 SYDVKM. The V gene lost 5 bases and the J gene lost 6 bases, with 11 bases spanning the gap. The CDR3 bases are TGTGCCAGCAGTCATGTTACTGGCAATGAGCAGTTCTTC. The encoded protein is CASSHVTGNEQFF. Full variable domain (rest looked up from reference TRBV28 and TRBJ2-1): DVKVTQSSRYLVKRTGEKVFLECVQDMDHENMFWYRQDPGLGLRLIYFSYDVKMKEKGDIPEGYSVSREKKERFSLILESASTNQTSMYLCASSHVTGNEQFFGPGTRLTVL.

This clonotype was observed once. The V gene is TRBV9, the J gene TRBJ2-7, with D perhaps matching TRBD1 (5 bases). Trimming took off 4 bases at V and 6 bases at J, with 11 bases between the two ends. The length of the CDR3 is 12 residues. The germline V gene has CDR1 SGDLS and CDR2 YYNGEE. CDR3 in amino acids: CASSTQGTEQYF. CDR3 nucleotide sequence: TGTGCCAGCAGCACTCAGGGAACCGAGCAGTACTTC. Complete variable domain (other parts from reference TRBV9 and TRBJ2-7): DSGVTQTPKHLITATGQRVTLRCSPRSGDLSVYWYQQSLDQGLQFLIQYYNGEERAKGNILERFSAQQFPDLHSELNLSSLELGDSALYFCASSTQGTEQYFGPGTRLTVT.

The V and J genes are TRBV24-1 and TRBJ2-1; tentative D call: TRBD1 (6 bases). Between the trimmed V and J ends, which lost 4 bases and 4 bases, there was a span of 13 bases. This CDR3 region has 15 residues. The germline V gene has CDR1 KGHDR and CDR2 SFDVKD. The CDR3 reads CATSERGKGYNEQFF. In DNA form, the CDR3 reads TGTGCCACCAGTGAGAGGGGGAAAGGGTACAATGAGCAGTTCTTC.

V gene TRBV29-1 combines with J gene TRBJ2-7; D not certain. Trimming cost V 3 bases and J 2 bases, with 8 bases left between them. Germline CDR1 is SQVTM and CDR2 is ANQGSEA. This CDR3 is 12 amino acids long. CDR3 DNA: TGCAGCGTTGAGGGCGAAACCTACGAGCAGTACTTC. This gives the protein CSVEGETYEQYF.

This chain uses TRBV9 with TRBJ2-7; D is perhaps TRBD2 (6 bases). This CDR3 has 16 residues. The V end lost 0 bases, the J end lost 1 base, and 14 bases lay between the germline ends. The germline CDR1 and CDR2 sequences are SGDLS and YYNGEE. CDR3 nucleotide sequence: TGTGCCAGCAGCGTAGGAGCGGAGGGGTCATCCTACGAGCAGTACTTC. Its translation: CASSVGAEGSSYEQYF. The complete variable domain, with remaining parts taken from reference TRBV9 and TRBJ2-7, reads DSGVTQTPKHLITATGQRVTLRCSPRSGDLSVYWYQQSLDQGLQFLIQYYNGEERAKGNILERFSAQQFPDLHSELNLSSLELGDSALYFCASSVGAEGSSYEQYFGPGTRLTVT.

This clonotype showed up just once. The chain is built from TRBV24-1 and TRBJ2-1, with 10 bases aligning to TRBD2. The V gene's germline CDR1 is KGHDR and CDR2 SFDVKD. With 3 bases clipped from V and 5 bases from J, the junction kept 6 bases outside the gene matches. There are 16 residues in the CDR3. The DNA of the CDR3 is TGTGCCACCAGTGATAAGCGGGAGGGCCTGGACAATGAGCAGTTCTTC. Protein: CATSDKREGLDNEQFF.

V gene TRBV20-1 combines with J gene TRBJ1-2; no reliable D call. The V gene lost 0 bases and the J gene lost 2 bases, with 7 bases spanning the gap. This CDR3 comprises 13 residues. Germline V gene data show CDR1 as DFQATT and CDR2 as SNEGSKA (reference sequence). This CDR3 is CSARDTENYGYTF. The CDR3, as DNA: TGCAGTGCTAGAGATACAGAGAACTATGGCTACACCTTC.

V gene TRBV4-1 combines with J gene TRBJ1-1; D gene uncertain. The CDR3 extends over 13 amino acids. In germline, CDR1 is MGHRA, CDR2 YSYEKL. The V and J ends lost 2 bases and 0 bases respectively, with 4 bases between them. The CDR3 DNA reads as TGCGCCAGCAGCCAATTATTGAACACTGAAGCTTTCTTT. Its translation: CASSQLLNTEAFF.

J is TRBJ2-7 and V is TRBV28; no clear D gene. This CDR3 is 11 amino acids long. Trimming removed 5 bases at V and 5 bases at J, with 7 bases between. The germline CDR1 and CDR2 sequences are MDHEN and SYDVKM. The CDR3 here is CASSMKNEQYF. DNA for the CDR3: TGTGCCAGCAGTATGAAGAACGAGCAGTACTTC. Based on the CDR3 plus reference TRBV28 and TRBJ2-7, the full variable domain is DVKVTQSSRYLVKRTGEKVFLECVQDMDHENMFWYRQDPGLGLRLIYFSYDVKMKEKGDIPEGYSVSREKKERFSLILESASTNQTSMYLCASSMKNEQYFGPGTRLTVT.

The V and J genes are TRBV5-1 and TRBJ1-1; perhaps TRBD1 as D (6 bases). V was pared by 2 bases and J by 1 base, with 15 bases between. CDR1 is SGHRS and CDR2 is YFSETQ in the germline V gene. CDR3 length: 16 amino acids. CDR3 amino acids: CASSFRPGEGNTEAFF. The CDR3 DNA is TGCGCCAGCAGCTTTCGGCCAGGGGAGGGGAACACTGAAGCTTTCTTT.